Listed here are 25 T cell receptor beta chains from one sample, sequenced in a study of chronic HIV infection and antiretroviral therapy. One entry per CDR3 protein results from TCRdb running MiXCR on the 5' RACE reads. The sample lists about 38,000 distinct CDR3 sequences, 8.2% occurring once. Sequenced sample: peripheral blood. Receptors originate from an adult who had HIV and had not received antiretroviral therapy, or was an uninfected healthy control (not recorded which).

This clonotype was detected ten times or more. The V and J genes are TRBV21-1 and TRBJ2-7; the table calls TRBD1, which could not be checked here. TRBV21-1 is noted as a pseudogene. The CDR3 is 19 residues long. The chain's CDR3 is CASSKREFEFWGYKREQYF. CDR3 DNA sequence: TGTGCCAGCAGCAAAAGGGAGTTTGAGTTTTGGGGCTATAAACGGGAGCAGTACTTC.

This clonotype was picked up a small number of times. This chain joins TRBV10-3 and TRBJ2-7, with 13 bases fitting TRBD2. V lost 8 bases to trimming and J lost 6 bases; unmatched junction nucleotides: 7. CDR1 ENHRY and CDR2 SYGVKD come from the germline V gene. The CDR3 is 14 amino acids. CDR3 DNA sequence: TGTGCCATCGGGACTAGCGGGATCGTCGGCGAGCAGTACTTC. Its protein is CAIGTSGIVGEQYF.

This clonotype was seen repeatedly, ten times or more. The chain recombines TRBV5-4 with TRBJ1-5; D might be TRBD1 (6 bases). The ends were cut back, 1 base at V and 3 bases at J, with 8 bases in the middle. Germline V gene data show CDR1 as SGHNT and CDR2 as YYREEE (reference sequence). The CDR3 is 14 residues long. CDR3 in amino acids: CASSLKGVNQPQHF. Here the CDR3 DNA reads TGTGCCAGCAGCTTGAAGGGGGTCAATCAGCCCCAGCATTTT. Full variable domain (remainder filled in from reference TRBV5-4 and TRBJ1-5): ETGVTQSPTHLIKTRGQQVTLRCSSQSGHNTVSWYQQALGQGPQFIFQYYREEENGRGNFPPRFSGLQFPNYSSELNVNALELDDSALYLCASSLKGVNQPQHFGDGTRLSIL.

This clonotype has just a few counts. CDR3 region: CSVRQGRDTGELFF. In nucleotides, the CDR3 is TGCAGCGTTCGACAGGGTAGGGACACCGGGGAGCTGTTTTTT. This sequence joins TRBV29-1 and TRBJ2-2, with 7 bases identical to TRBD1. V lost 5 bases to trimming and J lost 3 bases; unmatched junction nucleotides: 6. The CDR3 sequence is 14 residues long. CDR1 is SQVTM, CDR2 ANQGSEA, per germline.

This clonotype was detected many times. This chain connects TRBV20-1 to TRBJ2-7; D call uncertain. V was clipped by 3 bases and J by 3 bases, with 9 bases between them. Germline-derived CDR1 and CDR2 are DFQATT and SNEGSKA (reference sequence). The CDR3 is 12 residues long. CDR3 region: CSASMKFYEQYF. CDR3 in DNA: TGCAGTGCTAGTATGAAATTCTACGAGCAGTACTTC.

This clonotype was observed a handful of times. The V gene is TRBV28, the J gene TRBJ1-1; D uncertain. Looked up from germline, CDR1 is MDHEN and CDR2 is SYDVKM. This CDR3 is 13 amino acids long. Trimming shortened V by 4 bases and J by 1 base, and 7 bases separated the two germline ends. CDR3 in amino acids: CASSSRENTEAFF. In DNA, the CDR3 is TGTGCCAGCAGTTCCCGGGAGAACACTGAAGCTTTCTTT.

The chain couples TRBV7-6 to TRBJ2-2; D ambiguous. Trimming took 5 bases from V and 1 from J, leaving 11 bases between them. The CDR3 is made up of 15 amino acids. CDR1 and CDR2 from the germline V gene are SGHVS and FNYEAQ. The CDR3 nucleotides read TGTGCCAGCAGCCACCGGACCGAGAACACCGGGGAGCTGTTTTTT. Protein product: CASSHRTENTGELFF.

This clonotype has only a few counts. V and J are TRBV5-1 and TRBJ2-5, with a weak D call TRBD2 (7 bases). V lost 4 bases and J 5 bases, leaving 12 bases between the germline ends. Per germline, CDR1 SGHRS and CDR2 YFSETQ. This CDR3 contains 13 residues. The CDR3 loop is CASSTAGAETQYF. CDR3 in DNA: TGCGCCAGCAGCACGGCGGGGGCCGAGACCCAGTACTTC.

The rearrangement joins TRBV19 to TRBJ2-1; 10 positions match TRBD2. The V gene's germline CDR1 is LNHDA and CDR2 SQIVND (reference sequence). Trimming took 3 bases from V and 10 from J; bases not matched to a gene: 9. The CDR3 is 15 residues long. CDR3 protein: CASSIGSSGSDEQFF. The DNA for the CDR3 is TGTGCCAGTAGTATCGGGTCTAGCGGGAGTGACGAGCAGTTCTTC.

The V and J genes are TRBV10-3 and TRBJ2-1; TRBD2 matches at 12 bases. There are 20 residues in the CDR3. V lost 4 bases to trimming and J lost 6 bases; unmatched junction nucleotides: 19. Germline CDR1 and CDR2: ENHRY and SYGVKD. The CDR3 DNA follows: TGTGCCATCAGTGTTGACCGGGCTAGCGGGAGGGCCATAGGTAGCAATGAGCAGTTCTTC. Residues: CAISVDRASGRAIGSNEQFF.

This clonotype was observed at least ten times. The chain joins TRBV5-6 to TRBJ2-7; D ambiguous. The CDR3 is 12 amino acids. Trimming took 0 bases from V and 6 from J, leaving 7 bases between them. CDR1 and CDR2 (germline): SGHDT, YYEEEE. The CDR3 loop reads CASSLVGPEQYF. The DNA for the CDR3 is TGTGCCAGCAGCTTGGTAGGGCCCGAGCAGTACTTC.

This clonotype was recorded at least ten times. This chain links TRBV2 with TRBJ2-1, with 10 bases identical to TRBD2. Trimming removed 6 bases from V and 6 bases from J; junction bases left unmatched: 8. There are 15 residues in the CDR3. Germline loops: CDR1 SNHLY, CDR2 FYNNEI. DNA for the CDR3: TGTGCCAGCAGGGCCTCCGGGACTAGCGTCAATGAGCAGTTCTTC. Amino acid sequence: CASRASGTSVNEQFF.

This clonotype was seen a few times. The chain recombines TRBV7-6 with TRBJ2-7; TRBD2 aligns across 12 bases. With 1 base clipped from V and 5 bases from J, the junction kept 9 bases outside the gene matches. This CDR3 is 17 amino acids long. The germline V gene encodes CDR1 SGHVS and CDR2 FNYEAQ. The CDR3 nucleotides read TGTGCCAGCAGCTTAGATTCCGCGACTAGCGGGAGTGACGAGCAGTACTTC. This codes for CASSLDSATSGSDEQYF.

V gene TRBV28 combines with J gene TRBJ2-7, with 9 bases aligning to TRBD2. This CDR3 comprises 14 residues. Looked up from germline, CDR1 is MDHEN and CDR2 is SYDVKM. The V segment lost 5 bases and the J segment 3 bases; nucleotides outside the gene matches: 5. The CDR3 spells CASSPPSGIYEQYF. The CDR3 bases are TGTGCCAGCAGTCCTCCTAGCGGGATCTACGAGCAGTACTTC.

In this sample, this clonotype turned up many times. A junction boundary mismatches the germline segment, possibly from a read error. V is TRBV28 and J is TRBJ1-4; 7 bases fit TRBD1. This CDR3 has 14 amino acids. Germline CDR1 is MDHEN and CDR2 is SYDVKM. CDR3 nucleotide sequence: TGTACCAGCACCGAAGGGGGCATTGGGGAAAAACTGTTTTTT. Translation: CTSTEGGIGEKLFF.

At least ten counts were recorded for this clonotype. The CDR3 region is CSVGKDRAGELFF. CDR3 DNA sequence: TGCAGCGTAGGAAAGGACCGCGCCGGGGAGCTGTTTTTT. The rearrangement joins TRBV29-1 to TRBJ2-2; D remains unclear. CDR1 and CDR2 (germline): SQVTM, ANQGSEA. The CDR3 consists of 13 residues. V was clipped by 6 bases and J by 6 bases, with 14 bases between them.

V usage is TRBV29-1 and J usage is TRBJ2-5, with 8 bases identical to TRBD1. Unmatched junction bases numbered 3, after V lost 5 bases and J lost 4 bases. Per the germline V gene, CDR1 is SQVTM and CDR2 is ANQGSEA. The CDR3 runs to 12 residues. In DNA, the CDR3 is TGCAGCGTTTCTCAGGGGGCAGAGACCCAGTACTTC. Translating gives CSVSQGAETQYF.

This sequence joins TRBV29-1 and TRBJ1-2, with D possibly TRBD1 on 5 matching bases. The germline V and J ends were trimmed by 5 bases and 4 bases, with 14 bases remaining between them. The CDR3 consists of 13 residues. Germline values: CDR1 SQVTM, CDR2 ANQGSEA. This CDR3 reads CSVPQLQGYGYTF. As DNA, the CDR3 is TGCAGCGTTCCCCAATTGCAGGGCTATGGCTACACCTTC.

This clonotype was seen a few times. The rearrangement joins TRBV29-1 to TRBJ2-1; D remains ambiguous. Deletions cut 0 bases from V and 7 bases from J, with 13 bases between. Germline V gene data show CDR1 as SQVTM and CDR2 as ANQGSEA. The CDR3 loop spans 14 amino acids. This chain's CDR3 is CSVEERRSKNEQFF. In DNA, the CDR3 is TGCAGCGTTGAAGAACGAAGGAGTAAAAATGAGCAGTTCTTC.

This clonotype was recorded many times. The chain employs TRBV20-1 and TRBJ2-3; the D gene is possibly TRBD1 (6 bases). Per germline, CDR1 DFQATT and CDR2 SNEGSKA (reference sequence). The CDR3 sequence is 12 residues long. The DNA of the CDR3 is TGCAGCGGACAGTTGGAAACAGATACGCAGTATTTT. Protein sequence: CSGQLETDTQYF.

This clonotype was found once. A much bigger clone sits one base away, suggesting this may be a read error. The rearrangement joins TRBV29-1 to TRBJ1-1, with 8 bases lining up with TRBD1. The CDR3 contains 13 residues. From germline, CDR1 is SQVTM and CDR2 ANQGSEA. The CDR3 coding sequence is TGCAGCGTCGGGACAGGAATGAACACTGAAACTTTCTTT. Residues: CSVGTGMNTETFF.

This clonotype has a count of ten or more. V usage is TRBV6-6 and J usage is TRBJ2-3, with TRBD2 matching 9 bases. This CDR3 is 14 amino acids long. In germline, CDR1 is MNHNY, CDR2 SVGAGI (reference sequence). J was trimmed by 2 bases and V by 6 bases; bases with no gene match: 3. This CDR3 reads CASSQREDTDTQYF. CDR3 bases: TGTGCCAGCAGCCAGCGGGAGGACACAGATACGCAGTATTTT.

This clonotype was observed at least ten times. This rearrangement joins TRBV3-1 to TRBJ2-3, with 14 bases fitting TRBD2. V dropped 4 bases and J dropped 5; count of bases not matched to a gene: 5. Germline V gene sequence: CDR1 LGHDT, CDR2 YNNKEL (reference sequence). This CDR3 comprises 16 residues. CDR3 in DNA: TGTGCCAGCAGCCCGACTAGCGGGAGGGCCGGAGATACGCAGTATTTT. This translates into CASSPTSGRAGDTQYF.

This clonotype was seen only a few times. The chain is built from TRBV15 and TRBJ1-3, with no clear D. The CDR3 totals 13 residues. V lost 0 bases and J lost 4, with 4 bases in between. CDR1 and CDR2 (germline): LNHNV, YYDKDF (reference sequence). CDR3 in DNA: TGTGCCACCAGCAGAGATGGCGGAAACACCATATATTTT. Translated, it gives CATSRDGGNTIYF.

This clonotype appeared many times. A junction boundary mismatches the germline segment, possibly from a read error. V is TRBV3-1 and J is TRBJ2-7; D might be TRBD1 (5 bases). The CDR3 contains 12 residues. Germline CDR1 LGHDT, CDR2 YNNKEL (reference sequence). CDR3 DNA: TGTGCCAGCAGCCAAGATGACAGTCGTATGCAGTTC. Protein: CASSQDDSRMQF.